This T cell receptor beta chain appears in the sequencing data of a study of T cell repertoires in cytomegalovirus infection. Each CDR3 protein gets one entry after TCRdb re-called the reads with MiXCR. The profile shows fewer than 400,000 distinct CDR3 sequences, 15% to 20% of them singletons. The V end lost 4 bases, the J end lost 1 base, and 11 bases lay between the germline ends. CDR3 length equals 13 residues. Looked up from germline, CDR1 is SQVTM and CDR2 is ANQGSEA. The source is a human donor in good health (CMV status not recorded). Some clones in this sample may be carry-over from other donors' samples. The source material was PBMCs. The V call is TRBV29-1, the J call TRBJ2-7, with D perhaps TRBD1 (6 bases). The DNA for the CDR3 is TGCAGCGTTGCCCCAGGGGCGTCCTACGAGCAGTACTTC. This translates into CSVAPGASYEQYF.